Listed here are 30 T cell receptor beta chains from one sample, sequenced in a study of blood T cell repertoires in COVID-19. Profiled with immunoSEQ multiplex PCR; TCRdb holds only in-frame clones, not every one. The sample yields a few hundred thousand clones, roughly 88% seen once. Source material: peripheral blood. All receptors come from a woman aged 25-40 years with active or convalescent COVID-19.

CDR3 nucleotides: TGTGCCATCCGGGGGGGCCGGGGTAGGAGCTATGGCTACACCTTC. As protein: CAIRGGRGRSYGYTF. The chain carries TRBV10-3 and TRBJ1-2; D is possibly TRBD1 (6 bases). CDR3 length: 15 amino acids. Per the germline V gene, CDR1 is ENHRY and CDR2 is SYGVKD. The V gene lost 8 bases and the J gene lost 4 bases, with 20 bases spanning the gap.

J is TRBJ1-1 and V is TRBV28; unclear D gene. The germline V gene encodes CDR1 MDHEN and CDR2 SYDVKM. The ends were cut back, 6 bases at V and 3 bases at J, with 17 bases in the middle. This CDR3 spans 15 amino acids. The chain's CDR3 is CASSKGRPGDTEAFF. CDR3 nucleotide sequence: TGTGCCAGCAGCAAGGGTCGCCCCGGGGACACTGAAGCTTTCTTT.

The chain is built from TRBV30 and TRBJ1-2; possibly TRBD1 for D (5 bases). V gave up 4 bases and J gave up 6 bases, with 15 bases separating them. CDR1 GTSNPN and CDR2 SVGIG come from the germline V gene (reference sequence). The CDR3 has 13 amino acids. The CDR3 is CAWKNRGGDGYTF. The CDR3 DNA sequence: TGTGCCTGGAAAAATAGGGGAGGGGATGGCTACACCTTC.

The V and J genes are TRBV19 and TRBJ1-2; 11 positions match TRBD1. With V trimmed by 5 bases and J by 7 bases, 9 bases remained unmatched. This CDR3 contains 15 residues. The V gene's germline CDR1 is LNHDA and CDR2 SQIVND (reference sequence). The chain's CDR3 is CASSAGQGAHIGYTF. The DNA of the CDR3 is TGTGCCAGTAGTGCTGGACAGGGGGCGCATATTGGCTACACCTTC.

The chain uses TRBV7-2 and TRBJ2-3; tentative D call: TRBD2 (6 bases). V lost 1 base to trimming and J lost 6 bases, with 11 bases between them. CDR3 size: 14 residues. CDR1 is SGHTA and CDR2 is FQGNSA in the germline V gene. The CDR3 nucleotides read TGTGCCAGCAGCTTAGTTACGGGGGTGGATACGCAGTATTTT. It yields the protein CASSLVTGVDTQYF.

In DNA form, the CDR3 reads TGTGCCAGCAGTTCCGGCCAAGCGTCTAATTCACCCCTCCACTTT. This translates into CASSSGQASNSPLHF. The chain links TRBV6-6 to TRBJ1-6; unclear D gene. V lost 4 bases, J lost 6 bases, and 13 bases lay in between. Germline assignment: CDR1 MNHNY and CDR2 SVGAGI (reference sequence). This CDR3 spans 15 amino acids.

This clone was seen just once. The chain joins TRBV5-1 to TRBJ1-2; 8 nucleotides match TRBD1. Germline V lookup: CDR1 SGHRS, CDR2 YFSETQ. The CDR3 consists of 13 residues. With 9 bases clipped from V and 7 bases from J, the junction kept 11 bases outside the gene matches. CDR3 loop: CATTARQGSGYTF. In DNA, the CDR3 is TGCGCCACCACTGCTCGACAGGGGTCTGGCTACACCTTC. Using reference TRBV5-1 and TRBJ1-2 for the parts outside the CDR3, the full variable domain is KAGVTQTPRYLIKTRGQQVTLSCSPISGHRSVSWYQQTPGQGLQFLFEYFSETQRNKGNFPGRFSGRQFSNSRSEMNVSTLELGDSALYLCATTARQGSGYTFGSGTRLTVV.

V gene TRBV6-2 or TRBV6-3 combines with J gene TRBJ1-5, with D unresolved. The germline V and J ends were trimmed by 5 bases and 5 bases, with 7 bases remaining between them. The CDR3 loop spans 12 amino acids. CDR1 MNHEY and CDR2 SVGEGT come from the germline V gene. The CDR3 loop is CASSPAYQPQHF. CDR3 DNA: TGTGCCAGCAGTCCAGCGTATCAGCCCCAGCATTTT.

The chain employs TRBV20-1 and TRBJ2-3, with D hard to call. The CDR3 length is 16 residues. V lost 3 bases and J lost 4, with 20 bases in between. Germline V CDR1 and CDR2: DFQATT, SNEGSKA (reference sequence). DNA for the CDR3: TGCAGTGCTAGTGGCTTCAGCGACTCAAAATCAGATACGCAGTATTTT. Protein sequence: CSASGFSDSKSDTQYF.

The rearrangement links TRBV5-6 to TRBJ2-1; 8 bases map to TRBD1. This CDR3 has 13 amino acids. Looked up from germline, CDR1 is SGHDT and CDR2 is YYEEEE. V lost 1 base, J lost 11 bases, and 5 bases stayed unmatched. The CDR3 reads CASSLRGQDKQFF. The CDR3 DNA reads TGTGCCAGCAGCTTGAGGGGACAGGATAAGCAGTTCTTC.

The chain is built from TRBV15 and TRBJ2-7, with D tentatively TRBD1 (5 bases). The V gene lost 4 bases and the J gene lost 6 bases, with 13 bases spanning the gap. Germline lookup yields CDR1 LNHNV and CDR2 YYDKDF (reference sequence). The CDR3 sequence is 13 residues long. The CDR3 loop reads CATSKRSQGEQYF. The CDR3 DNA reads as TGTGCCACCAGCAAGAGATCCCAGGGCGAGCAGTACTTC.

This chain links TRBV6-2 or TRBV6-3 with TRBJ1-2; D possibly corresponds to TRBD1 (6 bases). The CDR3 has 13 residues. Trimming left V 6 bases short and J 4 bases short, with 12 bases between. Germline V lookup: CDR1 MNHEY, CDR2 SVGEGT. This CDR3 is CASSPTGTYGYTF. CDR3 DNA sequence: TGTGCCAGCAGCCCCACAGGGACCTATGGCTACACCTTC.

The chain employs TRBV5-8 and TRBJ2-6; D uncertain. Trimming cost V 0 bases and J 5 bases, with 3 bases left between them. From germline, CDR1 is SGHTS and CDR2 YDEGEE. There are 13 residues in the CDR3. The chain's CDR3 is CASSLGRANVLTF. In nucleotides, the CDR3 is TGTGCCAGCAGCTTGGGGCGGGCCAACGTCCTGACTTTC.

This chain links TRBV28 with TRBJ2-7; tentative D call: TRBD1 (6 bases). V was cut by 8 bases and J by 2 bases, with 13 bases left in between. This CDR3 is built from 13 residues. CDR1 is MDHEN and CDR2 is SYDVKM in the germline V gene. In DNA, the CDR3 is TGTGCCAGCGCCTTGACAGGAGCCTACGAGCAGTACTTC. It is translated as CASALTGAYEQYF.

CDR3 loop: CASRRGPQETQYF. The DNA for the CDR3 is TGTGCCAGCCGCAGGGGCCCTCAGGAGACCCAGTACTTC. J is TRBJ2-5 and V is TRBV2, with D perhaps matching TRBD1 (6 bases). With 8 bases removed from V and 5 bases from J, the gap between germline ends came to 15 bases. The CDR3 length is 13 residues. CDR1 is SNHLY and CDR2 is FYNNEI in the germline V gene. Variable domain in full (rest from reference TRBV2 and TRBJ2-5): EPEVTQTPSHQVTQMGQEVILRCVPISNHLYFYWYRQILGQKVEFLVSFYNNEISEKSEIFDDQFSVERPDGSNFTLKIRSTKLEDSAMYFCASRRGPQETQYFGPGTRLLVL.

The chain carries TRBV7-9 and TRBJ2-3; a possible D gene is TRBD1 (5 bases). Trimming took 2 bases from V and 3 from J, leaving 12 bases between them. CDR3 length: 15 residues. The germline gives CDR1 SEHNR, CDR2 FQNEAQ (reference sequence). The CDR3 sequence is CASSLNQGITDTQYF. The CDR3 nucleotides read TGTGCCAGCAGCTTAAACCAGGGTATTACAGATACGCAGTATTTT.

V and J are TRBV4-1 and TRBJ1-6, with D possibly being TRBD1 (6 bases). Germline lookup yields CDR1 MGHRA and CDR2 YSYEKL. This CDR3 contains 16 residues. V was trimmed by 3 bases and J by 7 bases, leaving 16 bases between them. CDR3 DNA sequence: TGCGCCAGCAGCCAGAACCGGGACATCACCAATTCACCCCTCCACTTT. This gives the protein CASSQNRDITNSPLHF.

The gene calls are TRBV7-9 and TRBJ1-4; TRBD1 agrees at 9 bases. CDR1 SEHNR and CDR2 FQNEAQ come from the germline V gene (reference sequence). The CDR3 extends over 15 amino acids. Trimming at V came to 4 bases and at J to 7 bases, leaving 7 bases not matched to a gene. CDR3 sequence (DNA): TGTGCCAGCAGCTCCTGGACAGGGGAGGCTGAAAAACTGTTTTTT. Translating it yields CASSSWTGEAEKLFF.

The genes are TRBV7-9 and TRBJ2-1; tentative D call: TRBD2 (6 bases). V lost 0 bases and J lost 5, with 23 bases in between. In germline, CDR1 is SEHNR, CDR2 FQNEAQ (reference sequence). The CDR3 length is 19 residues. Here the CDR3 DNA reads TGTGCCAGCAGCTTAGCGGGAGGAGAGTTACCCTATTGGCACAATGAGCAGTTCTTC. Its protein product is CASSLAGGELPYWHNEQFF.

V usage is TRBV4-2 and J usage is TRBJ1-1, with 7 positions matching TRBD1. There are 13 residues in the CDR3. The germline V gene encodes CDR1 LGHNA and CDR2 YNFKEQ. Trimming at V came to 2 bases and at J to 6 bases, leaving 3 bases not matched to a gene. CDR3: CASSQPTGAEAFF. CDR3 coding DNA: TGTGCCAGCAGCCAACCTACAGGGGCTGAAGCTTTCTTT.

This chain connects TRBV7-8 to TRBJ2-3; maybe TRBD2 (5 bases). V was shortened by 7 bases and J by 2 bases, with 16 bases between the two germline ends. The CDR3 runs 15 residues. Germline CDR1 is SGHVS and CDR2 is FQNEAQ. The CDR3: CASNRRGIATDTQYF. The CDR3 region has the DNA TGTGCCAGCAACAGACGGGGAATCGCCACAGATACGCAGTATTTT.

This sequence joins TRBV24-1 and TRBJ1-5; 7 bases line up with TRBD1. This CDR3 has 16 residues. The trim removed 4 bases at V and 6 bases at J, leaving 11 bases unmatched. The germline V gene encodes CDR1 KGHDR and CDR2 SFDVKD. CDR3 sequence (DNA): TGTGCCACCAGTGACTCATCGACAGGGTGGAGTCAGCCCCAGCATTTT. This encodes CATSDSSTGWSQPQHF.

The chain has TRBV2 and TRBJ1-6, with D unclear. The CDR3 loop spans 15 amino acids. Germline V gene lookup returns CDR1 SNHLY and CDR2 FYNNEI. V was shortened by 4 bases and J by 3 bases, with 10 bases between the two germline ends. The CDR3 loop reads CASSVRGDYNSPLHF. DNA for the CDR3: TGTGCCAGCAGTGTAAGAGGAGACTATAATTCACCCCTCCACTTT.

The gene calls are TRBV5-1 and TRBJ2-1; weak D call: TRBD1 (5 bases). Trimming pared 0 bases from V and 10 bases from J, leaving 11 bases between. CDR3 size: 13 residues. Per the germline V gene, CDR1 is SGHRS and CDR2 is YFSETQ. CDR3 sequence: CASSLEGAGEQFF. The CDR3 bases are TGCGCCAGCAGCTTGGAAGGGGCAGGGGAGCAGTTCTTC.

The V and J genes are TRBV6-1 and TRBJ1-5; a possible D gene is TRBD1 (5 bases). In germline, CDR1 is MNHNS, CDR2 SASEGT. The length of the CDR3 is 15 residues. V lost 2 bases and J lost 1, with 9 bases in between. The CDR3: CASSERGRSNQPQHF. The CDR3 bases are TGTGCCAGCAGTGAACGGGGGAGAAGCAATCAGCCCCAGCATTTT.

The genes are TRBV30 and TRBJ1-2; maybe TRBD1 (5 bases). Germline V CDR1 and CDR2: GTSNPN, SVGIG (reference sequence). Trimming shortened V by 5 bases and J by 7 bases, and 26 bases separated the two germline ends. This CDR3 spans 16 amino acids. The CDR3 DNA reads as TGTGCCTGGTCACCCTCCGCGGGGGGATTCGAGCGTGGCTACACCTTC. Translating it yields CAWSPSAGGFERGYTF.

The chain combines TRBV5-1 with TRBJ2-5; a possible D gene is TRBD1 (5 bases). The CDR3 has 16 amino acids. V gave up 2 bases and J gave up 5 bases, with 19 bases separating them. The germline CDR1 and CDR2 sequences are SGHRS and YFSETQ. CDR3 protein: CASSLKKGAVGETQYF. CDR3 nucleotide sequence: TGCGCCAGCAGCTTAAAAAAAGGGGCGGTGGGGGAGACCCAGTACTTC.

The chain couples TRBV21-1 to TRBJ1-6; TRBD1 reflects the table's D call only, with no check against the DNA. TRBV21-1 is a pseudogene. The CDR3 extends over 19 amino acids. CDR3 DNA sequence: TGTGCCAGCAACCGAAGGAACACAGGGTTCCCCTCCTATAATTCACCCCTCCACTTT. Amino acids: CASNRRNTGFPSYNSPLHF.

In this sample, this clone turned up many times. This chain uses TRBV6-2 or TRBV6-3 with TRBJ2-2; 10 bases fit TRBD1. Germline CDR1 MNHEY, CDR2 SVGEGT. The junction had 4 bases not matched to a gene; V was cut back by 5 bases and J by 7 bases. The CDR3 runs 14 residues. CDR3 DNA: TGTGCCAGCAGTGACGGGACAGGGGTCGGGGAGCTGTTTTTT. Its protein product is CASSDGTGVGELFF.

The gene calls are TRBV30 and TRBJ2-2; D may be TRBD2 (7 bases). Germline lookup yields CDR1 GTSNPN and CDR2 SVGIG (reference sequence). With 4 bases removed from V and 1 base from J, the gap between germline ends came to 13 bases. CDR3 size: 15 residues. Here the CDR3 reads CAWIGGARNTGELFF. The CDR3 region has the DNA TGTGCCTGGATAGGGGGGGCTCGGAACACCGGGGAGCTGTTTTTT.